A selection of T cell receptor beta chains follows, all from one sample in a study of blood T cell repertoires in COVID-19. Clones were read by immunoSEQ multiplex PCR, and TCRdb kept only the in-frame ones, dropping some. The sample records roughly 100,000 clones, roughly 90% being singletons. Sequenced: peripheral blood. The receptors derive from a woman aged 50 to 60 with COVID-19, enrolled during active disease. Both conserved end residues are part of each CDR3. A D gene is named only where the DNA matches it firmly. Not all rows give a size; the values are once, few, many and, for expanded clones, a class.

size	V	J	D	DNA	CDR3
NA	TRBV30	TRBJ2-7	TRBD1	TGTGCCTGGAGTGTTTGGGACAGGACGTCCTACGAGCAGTACTTC	CAWSVWDRTSYEQYF
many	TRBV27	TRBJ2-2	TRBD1	TGTGCCAGCAGTCTCGGGACAGTGAACACCGGGGAGCTGTTTTTT	CASSLGTVNTGELFF
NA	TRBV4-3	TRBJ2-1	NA	TGCGCCAGCAGCCAAACCCCGAGCTCCTACAATGAGCAGTTCTTC	CASSQTPSSYNEQFF
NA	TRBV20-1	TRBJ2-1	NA	TGCAGTGCTAGTTTACGGGGATGGGGCTCCTACAATGAGCAGTTCTTC	CSASLRGWGSYNEQFF
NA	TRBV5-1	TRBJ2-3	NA	TGCGCCAGCAGCTTGGTGGGGGGTCTCACAGATACGCAGTATTTT	CASSLVGGLTDTQYF
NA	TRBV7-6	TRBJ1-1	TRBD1	TGTGCCAGCAGGGGGGACAGAAACACTGAAGCTTTCTTT	CASRGDRNTEAFF
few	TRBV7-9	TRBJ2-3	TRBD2	TGTGCCAGCAGCTTACCTAGCGGGGGGGCAGAACATACGCAGTATTTT	CASSLPSGGAEHTQYF
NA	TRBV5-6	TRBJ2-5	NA	TGTGCCAGCAGCTTGAGTCCCGGGGAAGAGACCCAGTACTTC	CASSLSPGEETQYF
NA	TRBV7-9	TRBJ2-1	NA	TGTGCCAGCAGCTCACGGGCGTTGAATCCCAGGGGCCCTCCTGAGCAGTTCTTC	CASSSRALNPRGPPEQFF
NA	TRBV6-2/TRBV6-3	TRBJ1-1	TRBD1	TGTGCCAGCAGCAAATATGACAGGGGGTTTACTGAAGCTTTCTTT	CASSKYDRGFTEAFF
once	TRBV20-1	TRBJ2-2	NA	TGCAGTGCTAGTAGTAGCGCGAACACCGGGGAGCTGTTTTTT	CSASSSANTGELFF
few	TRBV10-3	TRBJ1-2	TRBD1	TGTGCCATCAGTGAGTCGACTCAGGGGGGCAGGGGCTACACCTTC	CAISESTQGGRGYTF
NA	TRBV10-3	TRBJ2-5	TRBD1	TGTGCCATCAGTGAGTTGCCCAGGGGGACCGAGACCCAGTACTTC	CAISELPRGTETQYF
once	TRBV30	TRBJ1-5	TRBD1	TGTGCCTGGGGCGGACAGGGTAGCAATCAGCCCCAGCATTTT	CAWGGQGSNQPQHF
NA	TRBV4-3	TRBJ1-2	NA	TGCGCCAGCAGCCAAGCTACTGGGGGCGGCTATGGCTACACCTTC	CASSQATGGGYGYTF
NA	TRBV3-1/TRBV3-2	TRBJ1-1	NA	TGTGCCAGCAGCCAAGGGCAGACGGGAGCTTTCTTT	CASSQGQTGAFF
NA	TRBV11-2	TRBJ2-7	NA	TGTGCCAGCAGCCCTGGGGCGTCAGGGCACGAGCAGTACTTC	CASSPGASGHEQYF
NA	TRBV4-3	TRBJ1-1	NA	TGCGCCAGCAGTCAGGGGTTTGGGATGAACACTGAAGCTTTCTTT	CASSQGFGMNTEAFF
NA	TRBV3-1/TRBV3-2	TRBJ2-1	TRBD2	TGTGCCAGCAGCGAACTAGCGGACCAGTACAATGAGCAGTTCTTC	CASSELADQYNEQFF
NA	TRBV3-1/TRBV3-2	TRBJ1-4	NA	TGTGCCGCTGTAGACAGCTCTAATGAAAAACTGTTTTTT	CAAVDSSNEKLFF
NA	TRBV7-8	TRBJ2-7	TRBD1	TGTGCCAGCCGCCCTCTAAGGGACAGACCCTACGAGCAGTACTTC	CASRPLRDRPYEQYF
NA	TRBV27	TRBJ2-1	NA	TGTGCCAGCAGCCCCATGAGGTCAGGGAACTACAATGAGCAGTTCTTC	CASSPMRSGNYNEQFF
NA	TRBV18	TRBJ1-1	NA	TGTGCCAGCTCGACCACTTGGGAGGAGGGCACTGAAGCTTTCTTT	CASSTTWEEGTEAFF